These 24 T cell receptor beta chains share one sample of origin, sequenced in a study of T cells in Graves' hyperthyroidism and ophthalmopathy. Regions amplified from RNA transcripts were the TCR beta CDR3 regions. HTBI primers were employed in a first-round RT-PCR of the TCR CDR3. Each CDR3 protein gets one entry after TCRdb re-called the multiplex PCR reads with MiXCR. The sample lists around 390,000 distinct CDR3 sequences, about 14% occurring once. Sequences were obtained from blood. The receptors originated from a woman younger than 45 with Graves' ophthalmopathy.

This clonotype was seen at least ten times. The V call is TRBV15, the J call TRBJ2-3, with D tentatively TRBD1 or TRBD2 (5 bases each). V lost 8 bases and J lost 2, with 14 bases in between. There are 14 residues in the CDR3. Looked up from germline, CDR1 is LNHNV and CDR2 is YYDKDF (reference sequence). CDR3 nucleotides: TGTGCCACCGGGGACGGAGGATTCACAGATACGCAGTATTTT. Protein sequence: CATGDGGFTDTQYF.

The table lists this clonotype with many counts. The rearrangement uses TRBV27 and TRBJ2-7, with 7 bases that match TRBD1. This CDR3 has 13 residues. Germline CDR1 MNHEY, CDR2 SMNVEV (reference sequence). Trimming cost V 5 bases and J 9 bases; bases outside gene matches: 10. CDR3 coding DNA: TGTGCCAGCAGTAGTATGAGGGGGCGCGTGCAGTACTTC. The encoded protein is CASSSMRGRVQYF.

The V gene is TRBV20-1, the J gene TRBJ1-1; D gene unclear. V gave up 5 bases and J gave up 0 bases, with 13 bases separating them. Germline V gene lookup returns CDR1 DFQATT and CDR2 SNEGSKA (reference sequence). There are 14 residues in the CDR3. In DNA form, the CDR3 reads TGCAGTGCTGGGGAGGTCAGCATGAACACTGAAGCTTTCTTT. Translation gives CSAGEVSMNTEAFF.

This clonotype came up many times. The chain combines TRBV20-1 with TRBJ1-6; 9 bases line up with TRBD1. The ends lost 5 bases at V and 14 bases at J; junction bases unmatched: 10. This CDR3 comprises 13 residues. Per the germline V gene, CDR1 is DFQATT and CDR2 is SNEGSKA (reference sequence). The DNA of the CDR3 is TGCAGTGCTCGTGGGGACAGGGCTAGGTCCCTCCACTTT. Its protein product is CSARGDRARSLHF.

This clonotype has a count of ten or more. The gene calls are TRBV20-1 and TRBJ2-1; D possibly matches TRBD1 or TRBD2 (5 bases each). The CDR3 is made up of 12 amino acids. Germline-derived CDR1 and CDR2 are DFQATT and SNEGSKA (reference sequence). V was trimmed by 7 bases and J by 8 bases, leaving 15 bases between them. CDR3 coding DNA: TGCAGTGGGGGGTTAGCAACGTATGAGCAGTTCTTC. Amino acid sequence: CSGGLATYEQFF.

This clonotype was counted many times. The chain carries TRBV7-2 and TRBJ2-6; D unclear. In germline, CDR1 is SGHTA, CDR2 FQGNSA. The ends were cut back, 0 bases at V and 1 base at J, with 1 base in the middle. The CDR3 has 14 amino acids. CDR3 sequence reads: CASSLASGANVLTF. The CDR3 DNA sequence: TGTGCCAGCAGCTTAGCTTCTGGGGCCAACGTCCTGACTTTC. Variable domain in full (rest from reference TRBV7-2 and TRBJ2-6): GAGVSQSPSNKVTEKGKDVELRCDPISGHTALYWYRQSLGQGLEFLIYFQGNSAPDKSGLPSDRFSAERTGGSVSTLTIQRTQQEDSAVYLCASSLASGANVLTFGAGSRLTVL.

This clonotype was seen many times. V is TRBV2 and J is TRBJ1-4; 7 nucleotides agree with TRBD1. Trimming cost V 6 bases and J 7 bases; bases outside gene matches: 5. The CDR3 runs 13 residues. Germline V gene sequence: CDR1 SNHLY, CDR2 FYNNEI. The CDR3 sequence: CASRDRSFEKLFF. CDR3 sequence (DNA): TGTGCCAGCAGGGACAGGAGTTTTGAAAAACTGTTTTTT.

V is TRBV20-1 and J is TRBJ2-1, with TRBD2 matching over 11 bases. Germline CDR1 is DFQATT and CDR2 is SNEGSKA (reference sequence). Trimming at V came to 1 base and at J to 4 bases, leaving 15 bases not matched to a gene. The CDR3 contains 19 residues. CDR3 in DNA: TGCAGTGCTAGAGCTGTGAATAGCGGGGGGGTTTTCGGGTACAATGAGCAGTTCTTC. It codes for CSARAVNSGGVFGYNEQFF.

This chain links TRBV20-1 with TRBJ1-5; 7 bases fit TRBD1. The CDR3 extends over 12 amino acids. Per the germline V gene, CDR1 is DFQATT and CDR2 is SNEGSKA (reference sequence). The V gene end was trimmed by 6 bases and the J gene end by 5 bases; junction bases not matched to a gene: 4. This CDR3 is CSAKQGYQPQHF. The CDR3 DNA sequence: TGCAGTGCAAAACAGGGGTATCAGCCCCAGCATTTT.

The V gene is TRBV12-3 or TRBV12-4, the J gene TRBJ2-5; 9 nucleotides align to TRBD2. The V segment lost 6 bases and the J segment 4 bases; nucleotides outside the gene matches: 3. The CDR3 runs to 13 residues. Here the CDR3 DNA reads TGTGCCAGCAGGGCAGCGGGGGGAGAGACCCAGTACTTC. It translates to CASRAAGGETQYF.

There are many counts of this clonotype. For the CDR3, the DNA is TGTGCCAGCAGTCCGCGAAGGAACACTGAAGCTTTCTTT. Translated, it gives CASSPRRNTEAFF. The chain links TRBV2 to TRBJ1-1; D is ambiguous. The germline V gene encodes CDR1 SNHLY and CDR2 FYNNEI. CDR3 length: 13 amino acids. Deletions cut 5 bases from V and 1 base from J, with 8 bases between.

A remark on this clonotype: Mismatch with germline at one junction end may stem from a read error. The J gene is TRBJ2-7, the V gene TRBV7-6; 9 nucleotides agree with TRBD1. There are 16 residues in the CDR3. Germline V gives CDR1 SGHVS, CDR2 FNYEAQ. The CDR3 DNA is TGTGCCAGCAGCCCCAGAACCGGGACAGGGACCTACGAGCAGCACTTC. Its translation: CASSPRTGTGTYEQHF.

This clonotype was counted many times. The chain joins TRBV7-2 to TRBJ1-2; TRBD1 is a possible D gene (5 bases). This CDR3 spans 12 amino acids. The V gene lost 5 bases and the J gene lost 8 bases, with 12 bases spanning the gap. Germline V gene data show CDR1 as SGHTA and CDR2 as FQGNSA. For the CDR3, the DNA is TGTGCCAGCAGCATTAACAGGAGCGGCTACACCTTC. Amino acid sequence: CASSINRSGYTF.

This clonotype was found a few times. The chain recombines TRBV7-6 with TRBJ1-2; D is unresolved. This CDR3 spans 17 amino acids. Germline CDR1 SGHVS, CDR2 FNYEAQ. Trimming cost V 2 bases and J 5 bases, with 21 bases left between them. CDR3 protein: CASSLHGRSNQTYGYTF. For the CDR3, the DNA is TGTGCCAGCAGCTTACACGGAAGGAGCAACCAGACTTATGGCTACACCTTC.

The chain recombines TRBV13 with TRBJ2-2, with TRBD1 identical over 9 bases. Germline CDR1 reads PRHDT; CDR2 reads FYEKMQ (reference sequence). The CDR3 is 16 amino acids. The ends lost 5 bases at V and 4 bases at J; junction bases unmatched: 8. The CDR3 loop is CASSAGDRVGTGELFF. DNA for the CDR3: TGTGCCAGCAGCGCCGGGGACAGGGTGGGCACCGGGGAGCTGTTTTTT.

This clonotype has ten or more counts. The genes are TRBV11-1 and TRBJ1-1, with D possibly matching TRBD1 (5 bases). V lost 5 bases and J lost 2, with 15 bases in between. The CDR3 is 15 residues long. CDR1 and CDR2 from the germline V gene are SGHAT and FQDESV (reference sequence). Here the CDR3 DNA reads TGTGCCAGCAGCGTACCGGGGCAGACTAACACTGAAGCTTTCTTT. Translating it yields CASSVPGQTNTEAFF.

A note on this clonotype: This likely comes from a read error, as the CDR3 has no conserved phenylalanine or tryptophan at its end. The genes are TRBV5-1 and TRBJ1-1; D not certain. The CDR3 has 13 residues. Germline CDR1 reads SGHRS; CDR2 reads YFSETQ. V lost 2 bases and J lost 1, with 6 bases in between. In DNA form, the CDR3 reads TGCGCCAGCAGCTTCTCAGAGAACACTGAAGCTTTCCTT. Its protein is CASSFSENTEAFL.

The V and J genes are TRBV28 and TRBJ2-1; TRBD2 matches 9 bases. The CDR3 runs to 18 residues. The junction had 20 bases not matched to a gene; V was cut back by 6 bases and J by 8 bases. Germline CDR1 MDHEN, CDR2 SYDVKM. CDR3 sequence reads: CASSVGNIAGALSDEQFF. The CDR3 region has the DNA TGTGCCAGCAGCGTAGGCAACATAGCGGGAGCGCTGAGCGATGAGCAGTTCTTC.

The rearrangement links TRBV7-9 to TRBJ2-7, with 8 bases lining up with TRBD1. Germline assignment: CDR1 SEHNR and CDR2 FQNEAQ (reference sequence). V trimming: 2 bases; J trimming: 6 bases; junction bases outside the gene matches: 3. The CDR3 extends over 13 amino acids. For the CDR3, the DNA is TGTGCCAGCAGCTTACAGGGGGCAGGCGAGCAGTACTTC. It encodes CASSLQGAGEQYF.

To note about this clonotype: Just one base apart from a much larger clone, this may be a read error. J is TRBJ2-1 and V is TRBV14; possibly TRBD2 for D (5 bases). The CDR3 has 12 residues. Germline CDR1 is SGHDN and CDR2 is FVKESK. CDR3 DNA: TGTGGCAGCACCAGAATCCGAGGGAGGCAGTTCTTC. Its protein product is CGSTRIRGRQFF. The complete variable domain, with remaining parts taken from reference TRBV14 and TRBJ2-1, reads EAGVTQFPSHSVIEKGQTVTLRCDPISGHDNLYWYRRVMGKEIKFLLHFVKESKQDESGMPNNRFLAERTGGTYSTLKVQPAELEDSGVYFCGSTRIRGRQFFGPGTRLTVL.

There are many counts of this clonotype. V usage is TRBV28 and J usage is TRBJ1-3, with D unclear. V lost 7 bases and J lost 0, with 19 bases in between. CDR1 and CDR2 (germline): MDHEN, SYDVKM. CDR3 length: 17 amino acids. The CDR3 loop reads CASTLTISSASGNTIYF. The CDR3, as DNA: TGTGCCAGCACCTTAACCATCTCCTCCGCCTCTGGAAACACCATATATTTT. Full variable domain (outside the CDR3, taken from reference TRBV28 and TRBJ1-3): DVKVTQSSRYLVKRTGEKVFLECVQDMDHENMFWYRQDPGLGLRLIYFSYDVKMKEKGDIPEGYSVSREKKERFSLILESASTNQTSMYLCASTLTISSASGNTIYFGEGSWLTVV.

This clonotype was counted many times. The chain couples TRBV12-3 or TRBV12-4 to TRBJ1-2, with 9 bases lining up with TRBD1. Trimming took 5 bases from V and 8 from J; bases not matched to a gene: 9. The CDR3 sequence is 14 residues long. Here the CDR3 reads CASSRDRQGGGYTF. In DNA, the CDR3 is TGTGCCAGCAGTAGGGACCGACAGGGGGGCGGCTACACCTTC.

This clonotype has just a few counts. The chain recombines TRBV27 with TRBJ2-1; D perhaps matches TRBD1 (6 bases). V lost 4 bases and J 0 bases, leaving 16 bases between the germline ends. Germline assignment: CDR1 MNHEY and CDR2 SMNVEV (reference sequence). The CDR3 is 17 amino acids. In DNA, the CDR3 is TGTGCCAGCAGTTCCGCACAGGGACCGAGCTCCTACAATGAGCAGTTCTTC. It encodes CASSSAQGPSSYNEQFF.

This clonotype was counted many times. The chain carries TRBV20-1 and TRBJ2-5; D might be TRBD2 (5 bases). V was pared by 0 bases and J by 2 bases, with 13 bases between. The CDR3 spans 15 residues. From germline, CDR1 is DFQATT and CDR2 SNEGSKA (reference sequence). CDR3 amino acids: CSARDLDRTQETQYF. In DNA form, the CDR3 reads TGCAGTGCTAGAGATTTGGACCGGACTCAAGAGACCCAGTACTTC.